This T cell receptor (beta chain) was retrieved from a study of blood T cell repertoires in COVID-19. Study details: Spain, Italy and the United States supplied samples that represented acute and convalescent COVID-19.

Only in-frame clones appear in the TCRdb table, and some are missing; sequencing was by immunoSEQ multiplex PCR. The repertoire holds about 200,000 clones, with roughly 87% as singletons. The CDR3 totals 13 residues. V lost 6 bases to trimming and J lost 3 bases, with 9 bases between them. Looked up from germline, CDR1 is MNHEY and CDR2 is SVGAGI. The clonotype was recovered from a woman in her sixties with COVID-19, enrolled during active disease. The genes are TRBV6-5 and TRBJ1-3; D ambiguous. Input material: peripheral blood. The CDR3 spells CASRVSGGNTIYF. DNA of the CDR3: TGTGCCAGCAGGGTGTCGGGTGGAAACACCATATATTTT.